Each of the 9 T cell receptor beta chains below was sequenced from the same sample in a study of memory CD4+ T cells and cytomegalovirus serostatus. Single viable CD3+CD4+CD8-CD45RO+ cells were sorted as the memory CD4+ T cells. Repertoires were generated with immunoSEQ multiplex PCR, while TCRdb's copy carries only in-frame clones and drops some. The sample lists some 46,000 clones, 79% occurring once. Sequencing used memory CD4+ T cells from blood. These receptors were taken from an adult in good health and CMV-seronegative.

This chain connects TRBV20-1 to TRBJ2-5; D possibly matches TRBD1 or TRBD2 (5 bases each). The V end lost 6 bases, the J end lost 4 bases, and 9 bases lay between the germline ends. The CDR3 consists of 11 residues. Germline CDR1 DFQATT, CDR2 SNEGSKA (reference sequence). This CDR3 is CSAPGTETQYF. The CDR3, as DNA: TGCAGTGCCCCAGGGACAGAGACCCAGTACTTC.

The rearrangement links TRBV18 to TRBJ2-7; TRBD1 agrees at 8 bases. This CDR3 contains 14 residues. Germline V gene sequence: CDR1 KGHSH, CDR2 LQKENI. V lost 6 bases to trimming and J lost 2 bases; unmatched junction nucleotides: 6. CDR3 sequence reads: CASSPDRGAYEQYF. The CDR3 DNA is TGTGCCAGCTCCCCCGACAGGGGCGCCTACGAGCAGTACTTC.

The gene calls are TRBV19 and TRBJ2-1, with D perhaps matching TRBD2 (5 bases). Trimming took 5 bases from V and 2 from J, leaving 13 bases between them. CDR1 is LNHDA and CDR2 is SQIVND in the germline V gene (reference sequence). The CDR3 is 15 amino acids. CDR3 nucleotides: TGTGCCAGTAGTGTCCCTAGCCTGCCCTACAATGAGCAGTTCTTC. Translating gives CASSVPSLPYNEQFF.

This chain connects TRBV5-1 to TRBJ2-6; 7 bases fit TRBD1. V trimming: 5 bases; J trimming: 2 bases; junction bases outside the gene matches: 4. The CDR3 is 15 amino acids. Germline V gives CDR1 SGHRS, CDR2 YFSETQ. This chain's CDR3 is CASSDDRAGANVLTF. CDR3 nucleotide sequence: TGCGCCAGCAGTGACGACAGGGCTGGGGCCAACGTCCTGACTTTC.

The chain recombines TRBV10-3 with TRBJ1-2, with 7 bases that match TRBD1. J lost 0 bases, V lost 5 bases, and 6 bases had no gene match. Per germline, CDR1 ENHRY and CDR2 SYGVKD. The CDR3 spans 15 residues. As DNA, the CDR3 is TGTGCCATCAGTCAATTGACAGGGACTAACTATGGCTACACCTTC. It yields the protein CAISQLTGTNYGYTF.

V is TRBV7-9 and J is TRBJ1-1; TRBD1 agrees at 8 bases. There are 13 residues in the CDR3. CDR1 SEHNR and CDR2 FQNEAQ come from the germline V gene (reference sequence). V gave up 8 bases and J gave up 11 bases; unmatched junction bases: 13. In DNA, the CDR3 is TGTGCCAGCGGGCTCCGGGACAGGTTTCTCGCTTTCTTT. Its translation: CASGLRDRFLAFF.

V is TRBV5-4 and J is TRBJ1-2; D unclear. CDR1 and CDR2 from the germline V gene are SGHNT and YYREEE (reference sequence). Trimming cost V 2 bases and J 2 bases, with 7 bases left between them. The CDR3 has 13 residues. CDR3 sequence (DNA): TGTGCCAGCAGCTTTGAATCCAACTATGGCTACACCTTC. It translates to CASSFESNYGYTF.

This clone was observed a handful of times. This chain uses TRBV19 with TRBJ1-5; 7 bases fit TRBD1. The junction had 11 bases not matched to a gene; V was cut back by 7 bases and J by 5 bases. There are 15 residues in the CDR3. Germline CDR1 reads LNHDA; CDR2 reads SQIVND (reference sequence). CDR3 in DNA: TGTGCCAGTACCCAACCGGGACAGCTAGATCAGCCCCAGCATTTT. Translated: CASTQPGQLDQPQHF. Based on the CDR3 plus reference TRBV19 and TRBJ1-5, the full variable domain is DGGITQSPKYLFRKEGQNVTLSCEQNLNHDAMYWYRQDPGQGLRLIYYSQIVNDFQKGDIAEGYSVSREKKESFPLTVTSAQKNPTAFYLCASTQPGQLDQPQHFGDGTRLSIL.

This chain uses TRBV7-2 with TRBJ2-5, with 9 bases fitting TRBD2. This CDR3 has 14 residues. V was clipped by 4 bases and J by 5 bases; unmatched bases: 5. The germline gives CDR1 SGHTA, CDR2 FQGNSA. This CDR3 reads CASSSVAGVETQYF. As DNA, the CDR3 is TGTGCCAGCAGCTCAGTAGCGGGAGTTGAGACCCAGTACTTC. Combining the CDR3 with reference TRBV7-2 and TRBJ2-5 gives the whole variable domain GAGVSQSPSNKVTEKGKDVELRCDPISGHTALYWYRQSLGQGLEFLIYFQGNSAPDKSGLPSDRFSAERTGGSVSTLTIQRTQQEDSAVYLCASSSVAGVETQYFGPGTRLLVL.